The 6 T cell receptor beta chains below come from one sample, sequenced in a study of blood T cell repertoires in COVID-19. The protocol was immunoSEQ multiplex PCR, while the TCRdb copy is restricted to in-frame clones and leaves out a portion. The table records 450,000 or so clones, roughly 88% of them present only once. Sequencing was performed on PBMCs or T cells enriched from blood (not recorded which). All receptors derive from a young man who had recovered from COVID-19.

The rearrangement links TRBV6-5 to TRBJ1-1, with 8 bases identical to TRBD1. There are 14 residues in the CDR3. The J segment lost 1 base and the V segment lost 7 bases, leaving 5 bases of the junction unmatched. The germline V gene has CDR1 MNHEY and CDR2 SVGAGI. CDR3 nucleotide sequence: TGTGCCAGCAAAGTGGACAGGGAGAACACTGAAGCTTTCTTT. Translating gives CASKVDRENTEAFF.

The genes are TRBV6-5 and TRBJ1-2; 11 positions match TRBD1. The CDR3 sequence is 15 residues long. V lost 6 bases to trimming and J lost 0 bases; unmatched junction nucleotides: 3. Germline CDR1 and CDR2: MNHEY and SVGAGI. The CDR3 nucleotides read TGTGCCAGCAGACGGGACAGGGGGGCTAACTATGGCTACACCTTC. It translates to CASRRDRGANYGYTF.

The chain has TRBV5-1 and TRBJ1-4; maybe TRBD1 (5 bases). The ends were cut back, 4 bases at V and 0 bases at J, with 13 bases in the middle. There are 16 residues in the CDR3. Looked up from germline, CDR1 is SGHRS and CDR2 is YFSETQ. The CDR3 is CASSKGPSATNEKLFF. CDR3 bases: TGCGCCAGCAGCAAGGGGCCGAGTGCAACTAATGAAAAACTGTTTTTT.

This chain uses TRBV3-1 (or the pseudogene TRBV3-2) with TRBJ1-2; 7 positions match TRBD1. The germline V gene has CDR1 LGHDT and CDR2 YNNKEL (reference sequence). V trimming: 5 bases; J trimming: 0 bases; junction bases outside the gene matches: 9. The length of the CDR3 is 16 residues. The CDR3 region is CASSGVVQGANYGYTF. CDR3 in DNA: TGTGCCAGCAGCGGAGTTGTCCAGGGGGCTAACTATGGCTACACCTTC.

This clone has a single count. This rearrangement joins TRBV27 to TRBJ1-5, with 10 positions matching TRBD1. The V gene's germline CDR1 is MNHEY and CDR2 SMNVEV (reference sequence). The junction had 5 bases not matched to a gene; V was cut back by 1 base and J by 2 bases. The CDR3 is 17 residues long. The CDR3 here is CASSLFFGTGGNQPQHF. The CDR3 DNA is TGTGCCAGCAGTTTATTTTTTGGGACAGGGGGCAATCAGCCCCAGCATTTT.

The chain couples TRBV5-5 to TRBJ1-2; tentatively, D is TRBD1 (5 bases). Germline V gene sequence: CDR1 SGHKS, CDR2 YYEKEE (reference sequence). Deletions cut 0 bases from V and 4 bases from J, with 13 bases between. CDR3 length: 15 residues. The CDR3 region is CASSLATDSPYGYTF. The CDR3 DNA sequence: TGTGCCAGCAGCTTGGCTACAGACAGCCCCTATGGCTACACCTTC.